These 29 T cell receptor beta chains share one sample of origin, sequenced in a study of response to subunit inactivated influenza vaccine. Using its own MiXCR run on the RT-PCR reads, TCRdb lists one record per CDR3 protein. This table has 450,000 to 600,000 distinct CDR3 sequences, approximately 15% appearing once. The sequences come from CD4+ T cells sorted from PBMCs, collected roughly 24 months after vaccination. These receptors all stem from a man in his fifties or sixties who received an inactivated influenza vaccine.

This chain connects TRBV20-1 to TRBJ2-4; possibly TRBD1 for D (6 bases). Germline V gene data show CDR1 as DFQATT and CDR2 as SNEGSKA (reference sequence). Between the trimmed V and J ends, which lost 4 bases and 6 bases, there was a span of 16 bases. The CDR3 spans 14 residues. This CDR3 reads CSANPPGQINIQYF. In DNA, the CDR3 is TGCAGTGCTAATCCCCCAGGACAGATAAACATTCAGTACTTC.

The rearrangement joins TRBV5-1 to TRBJ2-7; TRBD2 is a possible D gene (6 bases). This CDR3 contains 15 residues. Germline assignment: CDR1 SGHRS and CDR2 YFSETQ. V was clipped by 2 bases and J by 1 base, with 13 bases between them. As DNA, the CDR3 is TGCGCCAGCAGCTTCGGGACTCACCTTTCCTACGAGCAGTACTTC. This encodes CASSFGTHLSYEQYF.

V is TRBV29-1 and J is TRBJ2-3, with 13 bases lining up with TRBD2. The CDR3 totals 16 residues. CDR1 and CDR2 (germline): SQVTM, ANQGSEA. The J segment lost 3 bases and the V segment lost 3 bases, leaving 6 bases of the junction unmatched. CDR3 DNA: TGCAGCGTTGATGGGCTGGGACTAGCGGGAACAGATACGCAGTATTTT. Translation: CSVDGLGLAGTDTQYF.

This clonotype was recorded a few times. V is TRBV6-5 and J is TRBJ2-4, with D unresolved. Germline V gene data show CDR1 as MNHEY and CDR2 as SVGAGI. Trimming removed 2 bases from V and 6 bases from J, with 8 bases in between. The CDR3 consists of 13 residues. CDR3 coding DNA: TGTGCCAGCAGTTACGGCAGGAGAAACATTCAGTACTTC. Its translation is CASSYGRRNIQYF.

This rearrangement joins TRBV7-2 to TRBJ2-7; D call uncertain. Germline-derived CDR1 and CDR2 are SGHTA and FQGNSA. V shed 1 base and J shed 3 bases, with 13 bases lying between them. This CDR3 contains 15 residues. In DNA, the CDR3 is TGTGCCAGCAGCTTAGTCGGTCAAGTCGACTACGAGCAGTACTTC. It translates to CASSLVGQVDYEQYF.

As DNA, the CDR3 is TGTGCCAGCAGCCAAGAAGGGGGACAGGGATTTTGTTACACCTTC. Translation: CASSQEGGQGFCYTF. J is TRBJ1-2 and V is TRBV4-2; 9 nucleotides match TRBD1. The CDR3 runs to 15 residues. Germline CDR1 reads LGHNA; CDR2 reads YNFKEQ. V lost 0 bases to trimming and J lost 11 bases; unmatched junction nucleotides: 10.

This clonotype was recorded a few times. V usage is TRBV7-3 and J usage is TRBJ2-1; D tentatively reads TRBD1 or TRBD2 (6 bases each). V was cut by 1 base and J by 6 bases, with 19 bases left in between. The V gene's germline CDR1 is SGHTA and CDR2 FQGTGA. The CDR3 consists of 17 residues. Written as DNA, the CDR3 is TGTGCCAGCAGCTTAATGTCCGGGGGCGTTGCCCTCAATGAGCAGTTCTTC. This translates into CASSLMSGGVALNEQFF.

The rearrangement uses TRBV5-1 and TRBJ2-3; 7 bases align to TRBD2. Germline CDR1 SGHRS, CDR2 YFSETQ. CDR3 length: 17 amino acids. Germline trimming cut 4 bases from V and 2 bases from J; bases unmatched to any gene: 13. The CDR3 DNA is TGCGCCAGCAGCCGGGGCGCGCTAGCGGAGATCACAGATACGCAGTATTTT. As protein: CASSRGALAEITDTQYF.

This clonotype showed up many times. J is TRBJ2-5 and V is TRBV29-1; perhaps TRBD2 as D (5 bases). Germline CDR1 and CDR2: SQVTM and ANQGSEA. V lost 3 bases to trimming and J lost 1 base, with 12 bases between them. There are 14 residues in the CDR3. CDR3 sequence: CSVESAARQETQYF. The CDR3 DNA is TGCAGCGTTGAGTCAGCGGCGCGCCAAGAGACCCAGTACTTC. Supplemented by reference TRBV29-1 and TRBJ2-5, the full variable domain reads SAVISQKPSRDICQRGTSLTIQCQVDSQVTMMFWYRQQPGQSLTLIATANQGSEATYESGFVIDKFPISRPNLTFSTLTVSNMSPEDSSIYLCSVESAARQETQYFGPGTRLLVL.

The V gene is TRBV10-3, the J gene TRBJ2-3, with D possibly called TRBD1 or TRBD2 (7 bases each). From germline, CDR1 is ENHRY and CDR2 SYGVKD. The CDR3 length is 14 residues. Trimming stripped 7 bases from V and 3 bases from J, with 14 bases between. CDR3 amino acids: CAIMGQGGTDTQYF. CDR3 in DNA: TGTGCCATCATGGGGCAGGGGGGGACAGATACGCAGTATTTT.

This clonotype was observed a few times. This chain connects TRBV7-2 to TRBJ2-2, with D uncertain. The V and J ends lost 1 base and 6 bases respectively, with 12 bases between them. The CDR3 sequence is 15 residues long. Germline assignment: CDR1 SGHTA and CDR2 FQGNSA. CDR3 coding DNA: TGTGCCAGCAGCTTAGGTTTATATGGTTCCGGGGAGCTGTTTTTT. Its translation is CASSLGLYGSGELFF.

This clonotype has more than one count but fewer than ten. The V call is TRBV12-3 or TRBV12-4, the J call TRBJ1-6; 7 bases match TRBD1. The J segment lost 8 bases and the V segment lost 6 bases, leaving 7 bases of the junction unmatched. The CDR3 contains 14 residues. The CDR3 nucleotides are TGTGCCAGCAGCCGCACAGGGGAAGATTCACCCCTCCACTTT. It translates to CASSRTGEDSPLHF.

This clonotype was observed many times. The chain carries TRBV5-5 and TRBJ1-5; perhaps TRBD1 as D (5 bases). Between the trimmed V and J ends, which lost 2 bases and 2 bases, there was a span of 11 bases. CDR1 and CDR2 from the germline V gene are SGHKS and YYEKEE (reference sequence). CDR3 size: 15 residues. This CDR3 is CASSFRGTGNQPQHF. Written as DNA, the CDR3 is TGTGCCAGCAGCTTCCGGGGGACGGGCAATCAGCCCCAGCATTTT.

This clonotype was observed a handful of times. The chain carries TRBV12-3 or TRBV12-4 and TRBJ2-1, with 10 bases lining up with TRBD2. There are 14 residues in the CDR3. With V trimmed by 5 bases and J by 7 bases, 5 bases remained unmatched. CDR3 coding DNA: TGTGCCAGCAGTCGAGGTAGCGGGGGGAATGAGCAGTTCTTC. It codes for CASSRGSGGNEQFF.

The chain has TRBV5-5 and TRBJ1-5, with D perhaps TRBD1 (5 bases). The CDR3 totals 15 residues. The germline V gene has CDR1 SGHKS and CDR2 YYEKEE (reference sequence). V lost 4 bases, J lost 0 bases, and 11 bases lay in between. The DNA of the CDR3 is TGTGCCAGCAGCCGTGACAGTTATAGCAATCAGCCCCAGCATTTT. It translates to CASSRDSYSNQPQHF.

This clonotype has more than one count but fewer than ten. The rearrangement joins TRBV12-3 or TRBV12-4 to TRBJ1-5; D is unclear. The ends were cut back, 8 bases at V and 2 bases at J, with 13 bases in the middle. This CDR3 has 14 residues. The CDR3 DNA reads TGTGCCAGCGGCTCCCTTGGGGGCAATCAGCCCCAGCATTTT. Translating gives CASGSLGGNQPQHF.

The chain combines TRBV20-1 with TRBJ2-5; possibly TRBD2 for D (5 bases). The CDR3 has 14 residues. Trimming removed 6 bases at V and 2 bases at J, with 16 bases between. Germline loops: CDR1 DFQATT, CDR2 SNEGSKA (reference sequence). The CDR3 loop is CSAMLLGDQETQYF. The CDR3 DNA sequence: TGCAGTGCCATGCTTTTGGGAGATCAAGAGACCCAGTACTTC.

This clonotype came up a few times. V and J are TRBV7-2 and TRBJ2-7; D not resolved. The CDR3 is 13 amino acids. Germline CDR1 SGHTA, CDR2 FQGNSA. Deletions cut 3 bases from V and 2 bases from J, with 8 bases between. CDR3 coding DNA: TGTGCCAGCAGCTTTTCGCAGACCTACGAGCAGTACTTC. It yields the protein CASSFSQTYEQYF.

CDR3 DNA sequence: TGCGCCAGCAGCCATCCCGGGGGGGAAAGGCAGCCCCAGCATTTT. Translated: CASSHPGGERQPQHF. The J gene is TRBJ1-5, the V gene TRBV4-1, with a weak D call TRBD1 (5 bases). The V and J ends lost 3 bases and 7 bases respectively, with 16 bases between them. The CDR3 runs 15 residues. Looked up from germline, CDR1 is MGHRA and CDR2 is YSYEKL.

This rearrangement joins TRBV12-3 or TRBV12-4 to TRBJ1-4; 7 bases map to TRBD1. The CDR3 has 14 residues. The trim removed 6 bases at V and 2 bases at J, leaving 3 bases unmatched. Here the CDR3 DNA reads TGTGCCAGCAGAACAGGGGTCACTAATGAAAAACTGTTTTTT. This gives the protein CASRTGVTNEKLFF.

This clonotype has more than one count but fewer than ten. CDR3 nucleotides: TGTGCCAGCAGCCTCACAGGGGGTCCTCCCATTCAGTACTTC. Its translation is CASSLTGGPPIQYF. V is TRBV5-6 and J is TRBJ2-4; 8 bases align to TRBD1. Germline trimming cut 4 bases from V and 9 bases from J; bases unmatched to any gene: 9. Germline assignment: CDR1 SGHDT and CDR2 YYEEEE. The CDR3 length is 14 residues. Full variable domain (remainder filled in from reference TRBV5-6 and TRBJ2-4): DAGVTQSPTHLIKTRGQQVTLRCSPKSGHDTVSWYQQALGQGPQFIFQYYEEEERQRGNFPDRFSGHQFPNYSSELNVNALLLGDSALYLCASSLTGGPPIQYFGAGTRLSVL.

This clonotype was counted a few times. The gene calls are TRBV29-1 and TRBJ2-3; 8 nucleotides line up with TRBD1. This CDR3 has 14 amino acids. Per the germline V gene, CDR1 is SQVTM and CDR2 is ANQGSEA. The trim removed 5 bases at V and 2 bases at J, leaving 6 bases unmatched. The CDR3 nucleotides read TGCAGCGTTTTTCAGGGGGCGCCCACAGATACGCAGTATTTT. Its translation is CSVFQGAPTDTQYF.

This chain connects TRBV9 to TRBJ2-1; D call uncertain. The CDR3 sequence is 12 residues long. Looked up from germline, CDR1 is SGDLS and CDR2 is YYNGEE. V was pared by 0 bases and J by 10 bases, with 8 bases between. CDR3 nucleotide sequence: TGTGCCAGCAGCGTAGGGTGGGCAGAGCAGTTCTTC. This translates into CASSVGWAEQFF.

This clonotype was found a few times. The rearrangement links TRBV4-1 to TRBJ1-1; unclear D gene. The CDR3 runs to 16 residues. Germline V lookup: CDR1 MGHRA, CDR2 YSYEKL. V was trimmed by 4 bases and J by 1 base, leaving 16 bases between them. The CDR3 loop reads CASSPGISIWNTEAFF. The CDR3 coding sequence is TGCGCCAGCAGCCCCGGGATCTCAATATGGAACACTGAAGCTTTCTTT.

V and J are TRBV29-1 and TRBJ2-7; D gene unclear. CDR3 length: 13 amino acids. The V gene lost 4 bases and the J gene lost 0 bases, with 10 bases spanning the gap. Germline V CDR1 and CDR2: SQVTM, ANQGSEA. CDR3 DNA sequence: TGCAGCGTTGTCCAGGCGAGCTCCTACGAGCAGTACTTC. Its translation: CSVVQASSYEQYF.

Only a few counts were recorded for this clonotype. CDR3 bases: TGTGCCAGCAGTTTAGAGACCAGCGGGGGGGCTGGGGCCAAAAACATTCAGTACTTC. It codes for CASSLETSGGAGAKNIQYF. J is TRBJ2-4 and V is TRBV12-3 or TRBV12-4, with 10 bases fitting TRBD2. The CDR3 is 19 amino acids. After removal of 1 base from V and 1 base from J, the junction contained 10 bases not matched to a gene.

This clonotype was detected ten times or more. The chain carries TRBV5-1 and TRBJ2-5; 8 bases are a match to TRBD2. V was pared by 5 bases and J by 3 bases, with 6 bases of the junction left unmatched. This CDR3 is 14 amino acids long. CDR1 SGHRS and CDR2 YFSETQ come from the germline V gene. CDR3 nucleotide sequence: TGCGCCAGCAGTCCCGGGACTAGTAAAGAGACCCAGTACTTC. This translates into CASSPGTSKETQYF.

The V and J genes are TRBV5-1 and TRBJ2-5; D gene unclear. With 0 bases removed from V and 3 bases from J, the gap between germline ends came to 9 bases. Germline CDR1 reads SGHRS; CDR2 reads YFSETQ. This CDR3 has 14 residues. This CDR3 reads CASSLAIQKETQYF. CDR3 DNA sequence: TGCGCCAGCAGCTTGGCCATACAGAAAGAGACCCAGTACTTC.

V gene TRBV20-1 combines with J gene TRBJ2-7, with D perhaps matching TRBD1 or TRBD2 (5 bases each). V dropped 3 bases and J dropped 9 bases, with 24 bases sitting between them. Germline-derived CDR1 and CDR2 are DFQATT and SNEGSKA (reference sequence). This CDR3 contains 15 residues. CDR3: CSARVSGGVRESQYF. CDR3 DNA: TGCAGTGCTAGGGTGTCTGGGGGAGTAAGGGAATCGCAGTACTTC.